These T cell receptor beta chains were read from a single sample in a study of regulatory and conventional T cells in RAG deficiency. The protocol was immunoSEQ multiplex PCR, while the TCRdb copy is restricted to in-frame clones and leaves out a portion. The sample lists about 46,000 clones, around 89% occurring once. Separately, the same data were catalogued under a study of regulatory T cells.

Material: CD4+ effector T cells sorted from blood. The receptors were sampled from a human donor in good health. Both conserved end residues are part of each CDR3. The order of the fields is D gene, clone size, V gene, J gene, CDR3 DNA, CDR3 protein. The D gene is left open where the match is weak. Some rows have no size entry. The others give once, few or many, or a class for an expanded clone.

NA,few,TRBV7-9,TRBJ1-3,TGTGCCAGCAACCAGGACGGCCGAGGCGATTTT,CASNQDGRGDF
TRBD1,NA,TRBV5-1,TRBJ1-4,TGCGCCAGCAGCAGGACAGGGGATGAAAAACTGTTTTTT,CASSRTGDEKLFF
NA,NA,TRBV18,TRBJ1-5,TGTGCCAGCTCACCGGTGGACAGTAACCAGCCCCAGCATTTT,CASSPVDSNQPQHF
TRBD2,NA,TRBV5-4,TRBJ2-3,TGTGCCAGCAGCCTCGGACTAGCGGAGGTCGATACGCAGTATTTT,CASSLGLAEVDTQYF
NA,few,TRBV9,TRBJ2-1,TGTGCCAGCAGCCCCAATTCTAGGGCCTCCTACAATGAGCAGTTCTTC,CASSPNSRASYNEQFF
NA,NA,TRBV5-8,TRBJ2-5,TGTGCCAGCAGCTGGGAGAGGGCCGGGGAGACCCAGTACTTC,CASSWERAGETQYF
NA,NA,TRBV7-3,TRBJ1-1,TGTGCCAGCAGCTTAATGTCCTTTGGGACTGAAGCTTTCTTT,CASSLMSFGTEAFF
NA,NA,TRBV5-1,TRBJ2-3,TGCGCCAGCAGCTCCTTTAGAAACACAGATACGCAGTATTTT,CASSSFRNTDTQYF
NA,NA,TRBV4-2,TRBJ1-3,TGTGCCAGCAGTACGGACAGTGCAGGGACTCGGAACACCATATATTTT,CASSTDSAGTRNTIYF
TRBD1,NA,TRBV5-5,TRBJ1-6,TGTGCCAGCAGCTACGGACAGGGTTATTCACCCCTCCACTTT,CASSYGQGYSPLHF
TRBD1,NA,TRBV12-5,TRBJ2-1,TGTGCTAGTGGTTTTGGGACAGGGGGCTCCAATGAGCAGTTCTTC,CASGFGTGGSNEQFF
NA,NA,TRBV21-1,TRBJ1-1,TGTGCCAGCAGGCAGACAGGGGACCTGGGAGAGAACACTGAAGCTTTCTTT,CASRQTGDLGENTEAFF
TRBD1,NA,TRBV6-5,TRBJ1-3,TGTGCCAGCAGTTCAGGGGGCGGAATTCGAAACACCATATATTTT,CASSSGGGIRNTIYF
NA,few,TRBV18,TRBJ1-1,TGTGCCAGCTCACCTGGCCATCCTGAAGCTTTCTTT,CASSPGHPEAFF
TRBD1,NA,TRBV5-1,TRBJ2-3,TGCGCCAGCAGCTTGGGGGACAGGGGAGATACGCAGTATTTT,CASSLGDRGDTQYF
NA,NA,TRBV18,TRBJ2-7,TGTGCCAGCTCACCAGCCCCGGGGGCCTCCTACGAGCAGTACTTC,CASSPAPGASYEQYF
TRBD2,NA,TRBV4-2,TRBJ2-5,TGTGCCAGCAGCCAAGAAGGGGTAGCGGGGGGATTAAAGACCCAGTACTTC,CASSQEGVAGGLKTQYF
NA,NA,TRBV30,TRBJ2-7,TGTGCCTGGAGCGGACGCGGGGCGGGAACTAAGTACGAGCAGTACTTC,CAWSGRGAGTKYEQYF
TRBD2,few,TRBV11-2,TRBJ2-3,TGTGCCAGCAGCTTAGGCCTAGCGGGAAAGACAGATACGCAGTATTTT,CASSLGLAGKTDTQYF
NA,NA,TRBV5-4,TRBJ2-5,TGTGCCAGCAGCTTGGGGGGCGGGGGCCTTAAAGAGACCCAGTACTTC,CASSLGGGGLKETQYF
NA,NA,TRBV29-1,TRBJ1-1,TGCAGCTTCGAAAGAGGGGGGAACACTGAAGCTTTCTTT,CSFERGGNTEAFF
NA,NA,TRBV19,TRBJ1-1,TGTGCCAGTAGCTTTAGGGGGAATATCGCTGAAGCTTTCTTT,CASSFRGNIAEAFF
NA,once,TRBV2,TRBJ2-1,TGTGCCAGCAGTTTGGGACCCAGCAGGCGCAATGAGCAGTTCTTC,CASSLGPSRRNEQFF
NA,NA,TRBV7-9,TRBJ1-2,TGTGCCAGCAGCTTAGGGCCAGCGAACTATGGCTACACCTTC,CASSLGPANYGYTF
TRBD1,NA,TRBV5-1,TRBJ1-4,TGCGCCAGCAGCCCGGGACAGGCGGTAACTAATGAAAAACTGTTTTTT,CASSPGQAVTNEKLFF
NA,once,TRBV30,TRBJ2-4,TGTGCCTGGAGGCCGACGATGGGCATTCAGTACTTC,CAWRPTMGIQYF
TRBD2,NA,TRBV19,TRBJ2-7,TGTGCCAGTAGCGCCGGGAGCGGGGGGCAGTACTTC,CASSAGSGGQYF
TRBD1,NA,TRBV7-8,TRBJ2-2,TGTGCCAGCAGCTTAGAATCGAGGGGGCTCGGCACCGGGGAGCTGTTTTTT,CASSLESRGLGTGELFF
NA,NA,TRBV6-5,TRBJ2-3,TGTGCCAGCAGTGAGGGCCGAACTATGGTGTATTTT,CASSEGRTMVYF
NA,NA,TRBV7-8,TRBJ2-1,TGTGCCAGCAGCGTCCCGGACTACTACAATGAGCAGTTCTTC,CASSVPDYYNEQFF
NA,NA,TRBV7-9,TRBJ2-6,TGTGCCAGCAGCTTATCCGGGGCAGGGGCCAACGTCCTGACTTTC,CASSLSGAGANVLTF
NA,NA,TRBV7-9,TRBJ2-1,TGTGCCAGCAGCTCCTCCCTGGGGACACCGGGGCCCAATGAGCAGTTCTTC,CASSSSLGTPGPNEQFF
NA,NA,TRBV21-1,TRBJ1-5,TGTGCCAGCGGGGGCGGAGGTGGACAGCCCCAGCATTTT,CASGGGGGQPQHF